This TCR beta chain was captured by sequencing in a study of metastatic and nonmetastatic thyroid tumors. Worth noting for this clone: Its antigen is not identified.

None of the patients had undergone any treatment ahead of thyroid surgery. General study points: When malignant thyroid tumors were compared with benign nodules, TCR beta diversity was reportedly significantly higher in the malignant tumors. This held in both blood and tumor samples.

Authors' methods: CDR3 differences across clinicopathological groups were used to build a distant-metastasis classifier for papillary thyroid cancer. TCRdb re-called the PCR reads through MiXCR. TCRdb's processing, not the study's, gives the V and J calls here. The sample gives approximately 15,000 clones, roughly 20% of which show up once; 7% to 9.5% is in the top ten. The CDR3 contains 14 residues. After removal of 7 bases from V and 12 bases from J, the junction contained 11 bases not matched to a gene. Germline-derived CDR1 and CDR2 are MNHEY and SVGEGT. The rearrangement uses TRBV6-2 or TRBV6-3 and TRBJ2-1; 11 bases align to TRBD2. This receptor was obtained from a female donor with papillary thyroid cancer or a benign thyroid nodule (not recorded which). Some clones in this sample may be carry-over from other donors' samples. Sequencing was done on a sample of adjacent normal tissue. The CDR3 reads CASIWLAGGYGQFF. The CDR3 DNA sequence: TGTGCCAGCATTTGGCTAGCGGGAGGTTATGGGCAGTTCTTC.